The clone carrying this TCR beta chain was seen only once. Its specificity is unknown. The entry originates in a study of OX40 agonist ivuxolimab in advanced cancers. Background on the study: Averaging approximately 60 years in age, with a range of about 23 to 90, the cohort was 82.7% male. Findings and limits, study-wide: Low normalized clonal expansion also occurred in some nonresponding patients.

A history of autoimmune disease or systemic immunosuppression excluded patients. Assay: immunoSEQ multiplex PCR; the TCRdb copy retains only in-frame clones and omits some. The sample has tens of thousands of clones, more than 75% seen once. The germline V and J ends were trimmed by 6 bases and 1 base, with 19 bases remaining between them. The CDR3 is 16 residues long. CDR1 and CDR2 from the germline V gene are MDHEN and SYDVKM. The origin of this receptor is an adult with an advanced solid tumor such as melanoma, head and neck, liver or kidney cancer. The specimen comprised CD4+ or CD8+ T cells sorted from blood, sampled in a trial of the OX40 agonist ivuxolimab. The J gene is TRBJ2-7, the V gene TRBV28; D is unresolved. CDR3 amino acids: CASSSLEVLGSYEQYF. The CDR3 DNA is TGTGCCAGCAGCTCCTTAGAGGTATTGGGTTCCTACGAGCAGTACTTC.